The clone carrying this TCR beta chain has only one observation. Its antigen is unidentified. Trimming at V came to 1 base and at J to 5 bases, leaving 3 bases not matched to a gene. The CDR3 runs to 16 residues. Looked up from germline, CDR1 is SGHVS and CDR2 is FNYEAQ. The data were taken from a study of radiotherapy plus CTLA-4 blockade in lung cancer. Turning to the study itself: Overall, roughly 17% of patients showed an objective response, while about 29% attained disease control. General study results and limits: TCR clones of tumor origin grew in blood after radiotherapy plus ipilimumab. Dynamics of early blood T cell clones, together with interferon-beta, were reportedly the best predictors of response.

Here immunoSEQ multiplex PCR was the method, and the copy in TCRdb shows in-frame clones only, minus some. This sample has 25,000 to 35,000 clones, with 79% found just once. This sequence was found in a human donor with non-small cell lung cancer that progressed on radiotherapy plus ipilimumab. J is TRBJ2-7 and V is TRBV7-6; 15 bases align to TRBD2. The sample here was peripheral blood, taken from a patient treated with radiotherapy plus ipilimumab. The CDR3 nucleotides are TGTGCCAGCAGCTTAGGGACTAGCGGGAGGGCCGACGAGCAGTACTTC. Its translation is CASSLGTSGRADEQYF.